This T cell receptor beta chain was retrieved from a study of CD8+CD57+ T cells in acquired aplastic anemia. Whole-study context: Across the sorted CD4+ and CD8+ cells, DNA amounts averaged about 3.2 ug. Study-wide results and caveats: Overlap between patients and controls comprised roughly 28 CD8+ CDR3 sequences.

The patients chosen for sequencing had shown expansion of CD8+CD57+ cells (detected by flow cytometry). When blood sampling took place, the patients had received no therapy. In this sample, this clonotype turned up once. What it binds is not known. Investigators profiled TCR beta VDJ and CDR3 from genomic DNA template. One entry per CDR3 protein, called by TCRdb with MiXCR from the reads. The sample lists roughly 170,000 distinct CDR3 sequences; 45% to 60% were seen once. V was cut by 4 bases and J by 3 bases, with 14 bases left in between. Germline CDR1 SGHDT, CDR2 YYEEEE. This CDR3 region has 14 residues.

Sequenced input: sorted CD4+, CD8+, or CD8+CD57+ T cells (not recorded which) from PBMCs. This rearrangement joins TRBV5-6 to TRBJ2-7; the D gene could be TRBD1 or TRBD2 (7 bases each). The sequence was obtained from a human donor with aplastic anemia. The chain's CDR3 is CASSQSGTVYEQYF. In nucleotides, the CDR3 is TGTGCCAGCAGCCAAAGCGGGACAGTCTACGAGCAGTACTTC.